This TCR beta chain was documented in a study of long-term antiretroviral therapy in people with HIV. Germline V CDR1 and CDR2: MGHRA, YSYEKL. The CDR3 has 17 residues. V was clipped by 1 base and J by 2 bases, with 15 bases between them. As for this clone: Its matching antigen is unknown.

Survey-level immunoSEQ v3.0 assays were run. TCRdb's copy holds only in-frame clones and misses some; the assay was immunoSEQ multiplex PCR. The table lists fewer than 40,000 clones, roughly 80% of them singletons. Overall study results and limits: Information pertaining to ART adherence, viral resistance or therapeutic modifications was not obtained. Clones showing expansion before ART dominated the repertoire at all time points.

This sample comprised unsorted PBMCs, obtained 1.9 years after starting antiretroviral therapy. The clonotype was recovered from a man aged 18-30 years with HIV. The chain uses TRBV4-1 and TRBJ1-3; D gene uncertain. The CDR3: CASSQVISKQPGNTIYF. The CDR3 bases are TGCGCCAGCAGCCAAGTGATCTCGAAACAGCCTGGAAACACCATATATTTT.